The source of this T cell receptor beta chain is a study of cytomegalovirus exposure and HLA in healthy donors. Study results and caveats: Later work found that TCR association rates differed between HLA loci; DRB1 had the most and HLA-C the fewest. Most TCRs appeared rarely, but some public TCRs recurred in many donors. Available immune exposure information was restricted to CMV serostatus only.

The CDR3 is 16 amino acids. The V segment lost 6 bases and the J segment 2 bases; nucleotides outside the gene matches: 9. Germline-derived CDR1 and CDR2 are SNHLY and FYNNEI. 60 Vbeta and 13 Jbeta primers were used in PCR. Method: immunoSEQ multiplex PCR; TCRdb's copy keeps in-frame clones and lacks some. The table lists about 110,000 clones, about 81% of them singletons. Everyone who donated was a healthy bone marrow donor. On this clone itself: The antigen is undetermined.

Sequenced: PBMCs. V usage is TRBV2 and J usage is TRBJ2-7; 11 bases line up with TRBD2. The source of this sequence is a male donor in good health and CMV-seropositive. The CDR3 bases are TGTGCCAGCAGAAGCTACGGGACTAGCGGAGCCTACGAGCAGTACTTC. Its translation is CASRSYGTSGAYEQYF.